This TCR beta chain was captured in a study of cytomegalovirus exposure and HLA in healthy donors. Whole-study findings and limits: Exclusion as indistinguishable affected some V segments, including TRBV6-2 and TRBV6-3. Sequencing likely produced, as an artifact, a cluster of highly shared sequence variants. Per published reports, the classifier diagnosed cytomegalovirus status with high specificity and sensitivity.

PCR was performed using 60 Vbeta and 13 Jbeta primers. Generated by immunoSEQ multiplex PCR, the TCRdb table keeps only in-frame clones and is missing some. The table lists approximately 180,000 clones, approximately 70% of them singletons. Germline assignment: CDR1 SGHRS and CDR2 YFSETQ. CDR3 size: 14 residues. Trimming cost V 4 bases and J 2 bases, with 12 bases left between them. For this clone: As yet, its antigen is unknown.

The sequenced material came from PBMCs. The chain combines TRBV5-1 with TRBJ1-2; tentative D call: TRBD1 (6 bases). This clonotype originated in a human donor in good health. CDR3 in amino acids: CASSLRGMNYGYTF. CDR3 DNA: TGCGCCAGCAGCCTCAGGGGTATGAACTATGGCTACACCTTC.